This TCR beta chain was retrieved from a study of tissue T cells after allogeneic stem cell transplantation. General study results and limits: Shared clones across patients were few; motif clustering revealed tissue-specific shared signatures. Only a limited share of tissue TCRs appeared in blood or spleen.

CDR1 and CDR2 from the germline V gene are SGHTA and FQGNSA. The CDR3 sequence is 14 residues long. The ends were cut back, 2 bases at V and 2 bases at J, with 7 bases in the middle. GI sites, liver, skin and spleen were taken after median 9.75 post-mortem hours. About this clone itself: The antigen is undetermined.

Clones were sequenced by immunoSEQ multiplex PCR, and TCRdb holds only the in-frame ones, with some missing. The sample gives roughly 4,500 clones, around 60% of which show up once; 6.9% is in the top ten. The chain has TRBV7-2 and TRBJ1-3, with D unclear. The receptor was derived from a male donor at least 60 years old with lung cancer. The sequenced sample was left colon tissue, obtained at autopsy. The DNA for the CDR3 is TGTGCCAGCAGCTTATACGGGGCTGGAAACACCATATATTTT. Translating gives CASSLYGAGNTIYF.